The 19 T cell receptor beta chains below come from one sample, sequenced in a study of PD-1 blockade in mismatch repair-deficient tumors. Sequencing was performed with immunoSEQ multiplex PCR; in TCRdb, only in-frame clones are kept and a portion is missing. Of around 39,000 clones in the sample, over 70% were seen once. The material was PBMCs, obtained roughly 40 weeks after starting pembrolizumab. These receptors were taken from an adult with mismatch repair-deficient cancer.

CDR3 loop: CASSLEVLRAQHF. The CDR3 DNA sequence: TGTGCCAGCAGTTTAGAGGTACTCAGGGCCCAGCATTTT. V usage is TRBV28 and J usage is TRBJ1-5, with D maybe TRBD1 (5 bases). With 2 bases removed from V and 11 bases from J, the gap between germline ends came to 13 bases. Germline V lookup: CDR1 MDHEN, CDR2 SYDVKM. The CDR3 spans 13 residues.

CDR3 protein: CASSAGQGFEQYF. The CDR3 DNA follows: TGTGCCAGCAGCGCGGGACAGGGGTTCGAGCAGTACTTC. The V and J genes are TRBV9 and TRBJ2-7; 10 bases match TRBD1. V was pared by 3 bases and J by 6 bases, with 3 bases of the junction left unmatched. CDR1 is SGDLS, CDR2 YYNGEE, per germline. CDR3 length equals 13 residues.

The chain uses TRBV11-2 and TRBJ2-2; D ambiguous. The germline V gene has CDR1 SGHAT and CDR2 FQNNGV. This CDR3 contains 14 residues. V was pared by 5 bases and J by 1 base, with 8 bases between. CDR3: CASSPFLNTGELFF. The CDR3 DNA reads TGTGCCAGCAGCCCCTTTCTGAACACCGGGGAGCTGTTTTTT. The variable domain in full, completed from reference TRBV11-2 and TRBJ2-2, reads EAGVAQSPRYKIIEKRQSVAFWCNPISGHATLYWYQQILGQGPKLLIQFQNNGVVDDSQLPKDRFSAERLKGVDSTLKIQPAKLEDSAVYLCASSPFLNTGELFFGEGSRLTVL.

Regarding this clone: Germline is not matched at one junction end, which may reflect a read error. In DNA form, the CDR3 reads TGCGCCAGCAGCCAAGCTTATGGACAGGCTGTTTTT. The encoded protein is CASSQAYGQAVF. This chain joins TRBV4-1 and TRBJ1-4, with 7 positions matching TRBD1. Germline V lookup: CDR1 MGHRA, CDR2 YSYEKL. This CDR3 has 12 amino acids.

The chain's CDR3 is CASSLGSGGAYNEQFF. Written as DNA, the CDR3 is TGTGCCAGCAGCTTAGGGTCGGGAGGTGCCTACAATGAGCAGTTCTTC. J is TRBJ2-1 and V is TRBV7-8; 7 positions agree with TRBD2. Germline V gene lookup returns CDR1 SGHVS and CDR2 FQNEAQ. This CDR3 region has 16 residues. The V gene end was trimmed by 1 base and the J gene end by 2 bases; junction bases not matched to a gene: 5.

The chain combines TRBV4-1 with TRBJ2-2; 8 nucleotides match TRBD2. This CDR3 has 17 amino acids. Germline CDR1 MGHRA, CDR2 YSYEKL. V lost 3 bases to trimming and J lost 1 base; unmatched junction nucleotides: 7. In DNA form, the CDR3 reads TGCGCCAGCAGCCAGGCGACTCTAGCGGGGAACACCGGGGAGCTGTTTTTT. Translating gives CASSQATLAGNTGELFF.

The chain uses TRBV28 and TRBJ2-7; D gene unclear. Germline lookup yields CDR1 MDHEN and CDR2 SYDVKM. Trimming took 6 bases from V and 3 from J, leaving 12 bases between them. The CDR3 is 13 residues long. As DNA, the CDR3 is TGTGCCAGCAGGACATCTACGGTCTACGAGCAGTACTTC. Protein product: CASRTSTVYEQYF.

The J gene is TRBJ2-7, the V gene TRBV7-9; 11 nucleotides line up with TRBD2. The CDR3 length is 14 residues. The trim removed 4 bases at V and 6 bases at J, leaving 5 bases unmatched. Germline CDR1 and CDR2: SEHNR and FQNEAQ (reference sequence). The CDR3 loop reads CASSSGTSGVEQYF. The DNA of the CDR3 is TGTGCCAGCAGCTCCGGGACTAGCGGAGTCGAGCAGTACTTC.

The chain combines TRBV25-1 with TRBJ2-3; the D gene is possibly TRBD1 (5 bases). Trimming cost V 8 bases and J 5 bases, with 17 bases left between them. Germline CDR1 is MGHDK and CDR2 is SYGVNS. This CDR3 region has 14 residues. The CDR3 DNA follows: TGTGCCAGCCAAAACTCGCAGGGATTAGATACGCAGTATTTT. It specifies CASQNSQGLDTQYF.

This clone occurred a few times. V gene TRBV19 combines with J gene TRBJ1-5; a possible D gene is TRBD1 (5 bases). V was shortened by 4 bases and J by 0 bases, with 13 bases between the two germline ends. The CDR3 consists of 16 residues. Germline V gene sequence: CDR1 LNHDA, CDR2 SQIVND (reference sequence). The CDR3 region is CASSTLLDSSNQPQHF. The DNA for the CDR3 is TGTGCCAGTAGTACCTTATTAGACAGTAGCAATCAGCCCCAGCATTTT.

This chain joins TRBV5-1 and TRBJ2-6; tentative D call: TRBD1 (6 bases). The CDR3 is 16 amino acids. The V gene lost 3 bases and the J gene lost 0 bases, with 10 bases spanning the gap. CDR1 and CDR2 from the germline V gene are SGHRS and YFSETQ. The CDR3 sequence is CASSSGQFSGANVLTF. For the CDR3, the DNA is TGCGCCAGCAGCTCCGGACAGTTCTCTGGGGCCAACGTCCTGACTTTC. Supplemented by reference TRBV5-1 and TRBJ2-6, the full variable domain reads KAGVTQTPRYLIKTRGQQVTLSCSPISGHRSVSWYQQTPGQGLQFLFEYFSETQRNKGNFPGRFSGRQFSNSRSEMNVSTLELGDSALYLCASSSGQFSGANVLTFGAGSRLTVL.

The chain has TRBV2 and TRBJ2-2; D remains ambiguous. The germline gives CDR1 SNHLY, CDR2 FYNNEI. The CDR3 spans 12 residues. The V end lost 6 bases, the J end lost 3 bases, and 5 bases lay between the germline ends. CDR3 sequence: CASRLDTGELFF. The CDR3 coding sequence is TGTGCCAGCAGGCTAGACACCGGGGAGCTGTTTTTT. The whole variable domain, filled in from reference TRBV2 and TRBJ2-2, reads EPEVTQTPSHQVTQMGQEVILRCVPISNHLYFYWYRQILGQKVEFLVSFYNNEISEKSEIFDDQFSVERPDGSNFTLKIRSTKLEDSAMYFCASRLDTGELFFGEGSRLTVL.

The CDR3 reads CASSTPTSHEQFF. CDR3 bases: TGTGCCAGCAGCACACCTACTAGTCATGAGCAGTTCTTC. The V and J genes are TRBV7-8 and TRBJ2-1; TRBD2 is a possible D gene (5 bases). Trimming took off 5 bases at V and 8 bases at J, with 13 bases between the two ends. Germline V gives CDR1 SGHVS, CDR2 FQNEAQ. This CDR3 has 13 amino acids.

The chain couples TRBV29-1 to TRBJ1-1, with D perhaps TRBD1 (5 bases). There are 14 residues in the CDR3. The germline V and J ends were trimmed by 6 bases and 0 bases, with 14 bases remaining between them. Germline loops: CDR1 SQVTM, CDR2 ANQGSEA. CDR3 loop: CSVYQKTVNTEAFF. The CDR3 nucleotides are TGCAGCGTATACCAAAAGACAGTGAACACTGAAGCTTTCTTT.

In its sample, this clone was seen a few times. V usage is TRBV27 and J usage is TRBJ1-1; 10 bases align to TRBD1. Germline CDR1 reads MNHEY; CDR2 reads SMNVEV (reference sequence). The ends lost 6 bases at V and 0 bases at J; junction bases unmatched: 13. The CDR3 extends over 18 amino acids. The CDR3 here is CASSDLRGQGRLNTEAFF. CDR3 sequence (DNA): TGTGCCAGCAGCGACCTCCGGGGACAGGGGAGACTGAACACTGAAGCTTTCTTT.

The table lists this clone with a count of one. The CDR3 DNA sequence: TGTGCCATCAGTGAGGAGCGGCGTTCTAAGGACAATGAGCAGTTCTTC. This codes for CAISEERRSKDNEQFF. This sequence joins TRBV10-3 and TRBJ2-1, with D possibly being TRBD2 (5 bases). V lost 2 bases to trimming and J lost 5 bases, with 16 bases between them. Germline V gene sequence: CDR1 ENHRY, CDR2 SYGVKD. The CDR3 is 16 residues long.

The chain couples TRBV9 to TRBJ2-7; 10 nucleotides match TRBD2. Germline CDR1 SGDLS, CDR2 YYNGEE. CDR3 length equals 16 residues. V shed 3 bases, J shed 3 bases, and the junction held 9 bases outside the gene matches. The CDR3 DNA is TGTGCCAGCAGCGACAAACTAGCGGGGTTTATCTACGAGCAGTACTTC. Translated: CASSDKLAGFIYEQYF.

The CDR3 DNA reads TGTGCCAGCAGTGAATCGGGTAACACTGAAGCTTTCTTT. Translation: CASSESGNTEAFF. This chain joins TRBV6-1 and TRBJ1-1; D gene uncertain. The CDR3 length is 13 residues. V lost 2 bases to trimming and J lost 2 bases, with 6 bases between them. Germline values: CDR1 MNHNS, CDR2 SASEGT.

The V gene is TRBV11-2, the J gene TRBJ1-3, with D possibly matching TRBD1 (6 bases). Trimming took off 1 base at V and 0 bases at J, with 13 bases between the two ends. The length of the CDR3 is 17 residues. CDR1 SGHAT and CDR2 FQNNGV come from the germline V gene. The CDR3 reads CASSLVWGLNSGNTIYF. The CDR3, as DNA: TGTGCCAGCAGCTTAGTTTGGGGGCTTAACTCTGGAAACACCATATATTTT.